This entry describes one T cell receptor (beta chain). Its antigen is not known. Sample time point: week 35, safety follow-up. Vaccination used 300 ug of mutant IDH1 20-mer peptide per dose, with topical imiquimod. Germline CDR1 is SGDLS and CDR2 is YYNGEE. This CDR3 has 13 residues. The V gene lost 3 bases and the J gene lost 4 bases, with 8 bases spanning the gap. This sample was taken from a study of a mutant IDH1 vaccine in newly diagnosed glioma. Repertoires were generated with immunoSEQ multiplex PCR, while TCRdb's copy carries only in-frame clones and drops some. The sample records about 32,000 clones, around 80% being singletons.

The sample here was PBMCs, taken from a glioma patient whose treatment included an IDH1 peptide vaccine. This chain connects TRBV9 to TRBJ2-1; D is unclear. The TCR comes from a woman younger than 35 with glioma. The CDR3 sequence: CASSEPSYNEQFF. CDR3 in DNA: TGTGCCAGCAGCGAGCCGAGTTACAATGAGCAGTTCTTC.